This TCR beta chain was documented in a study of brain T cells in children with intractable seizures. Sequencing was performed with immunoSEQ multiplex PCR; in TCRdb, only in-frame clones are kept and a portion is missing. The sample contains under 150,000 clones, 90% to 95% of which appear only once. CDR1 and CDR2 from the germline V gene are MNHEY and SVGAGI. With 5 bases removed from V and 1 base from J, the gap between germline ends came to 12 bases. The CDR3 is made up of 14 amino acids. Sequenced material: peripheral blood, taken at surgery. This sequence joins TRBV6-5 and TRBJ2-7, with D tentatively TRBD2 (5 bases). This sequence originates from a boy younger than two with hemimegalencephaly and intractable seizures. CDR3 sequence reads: CASSRRSGSYEQYF. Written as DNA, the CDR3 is TGTGCCAGCAGTCGCCGGTCGGGGTCCTACGAGCAGTACTTC.